This T cell receptor beta chain was identified in a study of regulatory T cells in long-lasting Graves disease. Regarding the study as a whole: Persistent cases favored TRBV28, TRBJ1-2 and TRBJ2-5. With 2,500 to 3,500 shared public clonotypes, persistent patients exceeded new patients, who shared about a thousand.

The V and J ends lost 2 bases and 7 bases respectively, with 6 bases between them. This CDR3 contains 12 residues. Germline CDR1 SGHRS, CDR2 YFSETQ. Time point reported: newly diagnosed GD, antithyroid drugs for less than 3 months. PBMC-derived RNA was used for the TCR library. Each of the patients was recruited from an endocrinology department situated in Xi'an, China. The table lists this clonotype with a few counts. Its specificity is not known. CDR3-region Arm-PCR and iRepertoire HTBI primers produced the TCR beta libraries. Each CDR3 protein is one row after TCRdb ran MiXCR on the multiplex PCR reads. The sample holds a few hundred thousand distinct CDR3 sequences, 10% to 15% seen once. The sample was also linked to a second study, of T cells in Graves' hyperthyroidism and ophthalmopathy. As that study records: When the TCR CDR3 underwent first-round RT-PCR, the HTBI primer set was used.

The sequence was collected from a woman younger than 30 with Graves disease. Source: peripheral blood mononuclear cells (PBMCs), taken at new diagnosis, from a patient treated with antithyroid drugs. The genes are TRBV5-1 and TRBJ1-4; no reliable D call. The DNA of the CDR3 is TGCGCCAGCAGCTTCGCCGGTGAAAAACTGTTTTTT. It is translated as CASSFAGEKLFF.